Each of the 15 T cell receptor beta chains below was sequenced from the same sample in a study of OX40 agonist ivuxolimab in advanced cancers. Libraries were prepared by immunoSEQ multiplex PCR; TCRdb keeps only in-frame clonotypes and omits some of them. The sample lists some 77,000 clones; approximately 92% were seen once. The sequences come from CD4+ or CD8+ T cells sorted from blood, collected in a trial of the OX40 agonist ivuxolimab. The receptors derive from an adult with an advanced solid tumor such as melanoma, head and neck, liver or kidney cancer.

The CDR3 spells CASSLLHNNEQFF. Here the CDR3 DNA reads TGTGCCAGCAGTTTATTACACAACAATGAGCAGTTCTTC. V and J are TRBV28 and TRBJ2-1; D ambiguous. Germline loops: CDR1 MDHEN, CDR2 SYDVKM. This CDR3 is built from 13 residues. V was clipped by 1 base and J by 5 bases, with 6 bases between them.

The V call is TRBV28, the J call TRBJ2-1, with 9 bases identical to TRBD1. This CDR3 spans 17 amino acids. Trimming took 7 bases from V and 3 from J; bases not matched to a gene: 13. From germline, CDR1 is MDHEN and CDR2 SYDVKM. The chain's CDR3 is CASIRPSGTGSYNEQFF. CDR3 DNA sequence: TGTGCCAGCATCCGTCCATCTGGGACAGGGAGCTACAATGAGCAGTTCTTC.

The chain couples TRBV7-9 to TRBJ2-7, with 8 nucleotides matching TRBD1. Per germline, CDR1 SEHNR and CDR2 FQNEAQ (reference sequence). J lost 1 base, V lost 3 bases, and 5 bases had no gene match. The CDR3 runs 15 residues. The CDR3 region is CASSFEQGASYEQYF. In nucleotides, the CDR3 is TGTGCCAGCAGCTTTGAGCAGGGGGCTTCCTACGAGCAGTACTTC.

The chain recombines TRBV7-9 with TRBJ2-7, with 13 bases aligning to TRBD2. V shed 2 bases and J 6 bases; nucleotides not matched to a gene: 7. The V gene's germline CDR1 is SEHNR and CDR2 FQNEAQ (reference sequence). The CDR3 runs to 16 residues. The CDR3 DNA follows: TGTGCCAGCAGCTTAACAGGACTAGCGGGGGCAATCGAGCAGTACTTC. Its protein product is CASSLTGLAGAIEQYF.

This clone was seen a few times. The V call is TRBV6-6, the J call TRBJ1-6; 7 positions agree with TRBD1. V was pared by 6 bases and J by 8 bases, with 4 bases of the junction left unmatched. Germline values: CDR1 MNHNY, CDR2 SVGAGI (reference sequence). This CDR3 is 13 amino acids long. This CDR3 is CASSTGVDSPLHF. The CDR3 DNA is TGTGCCAGCAGCACAGGGGTTGATTCACCCCTCCACTTT.

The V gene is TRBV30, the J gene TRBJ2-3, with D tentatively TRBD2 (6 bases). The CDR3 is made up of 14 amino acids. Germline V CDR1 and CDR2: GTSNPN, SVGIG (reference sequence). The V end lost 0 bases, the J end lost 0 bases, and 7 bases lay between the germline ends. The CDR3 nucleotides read TGTGCCTGGAGTGTAGGAGGGAGCACAGATACGCAGTATTTT. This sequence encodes CAWSVGGSTDTQYF.

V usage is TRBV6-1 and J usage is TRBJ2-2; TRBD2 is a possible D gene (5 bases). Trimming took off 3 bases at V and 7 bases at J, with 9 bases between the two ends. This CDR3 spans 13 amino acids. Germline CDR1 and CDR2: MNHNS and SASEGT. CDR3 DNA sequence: TGTGCCAGCAGTGAGAGGGCTTTCGGGGAGCTGTTTTTT. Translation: CASSERAFGELFF.

CDR3 nucleotide sequence: TGTGCCAGCAGTTACAGGGGGCGCGGAACCTACGAGCAGTACTTC. This codes for CASSYRGRGTYEQYF. The chain couples TRBV6-5 to TRBJ2-7; 7 positions agree with TRBD1. V was clipped by 2 bases and J by 2 bases; unmatched bases: 6. CDR1 and CDR2 (germline): MNHEY, SVGAGI. CDR3 size: 15 residues.

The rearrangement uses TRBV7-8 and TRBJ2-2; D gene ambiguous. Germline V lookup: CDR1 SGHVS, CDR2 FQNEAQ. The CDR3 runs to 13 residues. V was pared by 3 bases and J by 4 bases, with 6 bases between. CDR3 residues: CASSLDGTGELFF. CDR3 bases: TGTGCCAGCAGCTTGGATGGCACCGGGGAGCTGTTTTTT. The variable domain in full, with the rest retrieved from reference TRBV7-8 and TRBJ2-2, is GAGVSQSPRYKVAKRGQDVALRCDPISGHVSLFWYQQALGQGPEFLTYFQNEAQLDKSGLPSDRFFAERPEGSVSTLKIQRTQQEDSAVYLCASSLDGTGELFFGEGSRLTVL.

Written as DNA, the CDR3 is TGTGCCAGCAGTGAAGTTCCCGGGACAGGAGGAAACACCATATATTTT. This encodes CASSEVPGTGGNTIYF. V usage is TRBV6-1 and J usage is TRBJ1-3, with TRBD1 matching 8 bases. The CDR3 runs 16 residues. The ends lost 1 base at V and 4 bases at J; junction bases unmatched: 6. Germline V gene data show CDR1 as MNHNS and CDR2 as SASEGT.

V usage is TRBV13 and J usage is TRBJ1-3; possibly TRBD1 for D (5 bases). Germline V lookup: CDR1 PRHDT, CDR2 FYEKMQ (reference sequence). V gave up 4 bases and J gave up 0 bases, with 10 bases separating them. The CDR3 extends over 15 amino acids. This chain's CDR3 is CASSSTGGSGNTIYF. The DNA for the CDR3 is TGTGCCAGCAGCTCAACCGGGGGCTCTGGAAACACCATATATTTT.

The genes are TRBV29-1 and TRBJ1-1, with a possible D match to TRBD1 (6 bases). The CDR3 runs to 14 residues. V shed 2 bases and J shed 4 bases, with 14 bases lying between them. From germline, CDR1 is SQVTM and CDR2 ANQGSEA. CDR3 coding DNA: TGCAGCGTTGAAATTATCAGGGGCCTCACTGAAGCTTTCTTT. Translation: CSVEIIRGLTEAFF.

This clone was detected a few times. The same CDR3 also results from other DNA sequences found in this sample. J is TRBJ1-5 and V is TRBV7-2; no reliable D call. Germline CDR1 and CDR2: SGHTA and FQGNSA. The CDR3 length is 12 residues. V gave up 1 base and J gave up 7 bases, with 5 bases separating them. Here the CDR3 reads CASSLDYQPQHF. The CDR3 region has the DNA TGTGCCAGCAGCTTAGACTACCAGCCCCAGCATTTT.

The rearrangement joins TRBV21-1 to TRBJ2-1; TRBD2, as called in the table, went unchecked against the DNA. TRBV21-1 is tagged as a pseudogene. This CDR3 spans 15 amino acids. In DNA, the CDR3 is TGTGCCATACGGTGGACTAGCGGCACCTACAATGAGCAGTTCTTC. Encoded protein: CAIRWTSGTYNEQFF.

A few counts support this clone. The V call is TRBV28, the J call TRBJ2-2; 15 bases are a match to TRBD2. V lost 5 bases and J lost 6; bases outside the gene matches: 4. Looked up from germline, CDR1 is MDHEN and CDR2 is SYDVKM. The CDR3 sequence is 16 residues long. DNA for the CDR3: TGTGCCAGCAGTCCGGGACTAGCGGGAGGAGCCGGGGAGCTGTTTTTT. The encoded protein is CASSPGLAGGAGELFF.